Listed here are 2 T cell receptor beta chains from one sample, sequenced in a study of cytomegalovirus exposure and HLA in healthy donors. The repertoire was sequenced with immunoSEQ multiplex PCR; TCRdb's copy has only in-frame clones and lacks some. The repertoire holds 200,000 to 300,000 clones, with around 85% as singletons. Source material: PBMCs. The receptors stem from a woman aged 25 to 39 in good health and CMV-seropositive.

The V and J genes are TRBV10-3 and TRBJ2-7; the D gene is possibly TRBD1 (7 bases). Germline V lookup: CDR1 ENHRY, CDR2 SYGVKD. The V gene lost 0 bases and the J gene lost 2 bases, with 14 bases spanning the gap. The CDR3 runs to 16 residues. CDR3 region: CAISESGQGGTYEQYF. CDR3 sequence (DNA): TGTGCCATCAGTGAGTCGGGTCAGGGGGGCACCTACGAGCAGTACTTC.

Here the CDR3 DNA reads TGTGCCAGCAGTCCTACTAGCGGTACCTACAATGAGCAGTTCTTC. Its protein product is CASSPTSGTYNEQFF. The chain links TRBV6-6 to TRBJ2-1; TRBD2 aligns across 8 bases. Germline loops: CDR1 MNHNY, CDR2 SVGAGI (reference sequence). J gave up 2 bases and V 5 bases, and 5 bases lay outside the gene matches. This CDR3 has 15 amino acids.